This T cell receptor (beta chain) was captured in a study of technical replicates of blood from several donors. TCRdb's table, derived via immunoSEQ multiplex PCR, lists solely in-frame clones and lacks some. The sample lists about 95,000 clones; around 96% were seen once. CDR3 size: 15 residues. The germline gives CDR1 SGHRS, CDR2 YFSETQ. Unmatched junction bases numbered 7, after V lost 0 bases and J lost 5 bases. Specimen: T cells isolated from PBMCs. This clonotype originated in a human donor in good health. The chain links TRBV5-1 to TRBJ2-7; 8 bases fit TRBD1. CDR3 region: CASSLEGQGVDEQYF. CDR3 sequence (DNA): TGCGCCAGCAGCTTGGAAGGACAGGGCGTGGACGAGCAGTACTTC.